Sequencing of this T cell receptor (beta chain) was carried out in a study of identical twins (dated by TCRdb to the mid-2010s). Context from the whole study: The study deep-sequenced TCR alpha and beta repertoires from monozygotic twins, unrelated adults of various ages and cord blood to test whether fetal clonotypes persist. To rule out contamination, replicate twin experiments were performed at different times with different library preparation protocols. Study-wide conclusions, independent of this receptor: Conclusions relied on cross-sectional statistical analysis, since the same donors could not be followed over many years. Recombination models systematically underestimated out-of-frame TCR alpha sharing in monozygotic twins but agreed with sharing between unrelated individuals. Invariant T cells such as MAIT and iNKT could partly confound zero-insertion analyses, though diverse VJ usage argued against this for most clonotypes. Compared with coincidental sharing between unrelated individuals, out-of-frame TCR alpha sequences shared between twins had an excess of sequences with low generation probability. Fewer insertions were carried by abundant cord blood beta clonotypes, a similar but weaker trend appeared in young adult naive repertoires, and no such trend appeared in memory repertoires. In beta out-of-frame sequences, excess twin sharing was weaker, because having fewer shared sequences lowered the signal-to-noise ratio.

The library was made by 5' RACE. Instrument on record: Illumina HiSeq 2000. Template switching added a universal primer binding site, and the final cDNA carried a unique molecular identifier that allowed TCR cDNA molecules to be counted accurately. First-strand cDNA for TCR alpha and beta chains was synthesized from specific primers in the conserved constant-segment region. To control for contamination, every cDNA library carried two barcodes: a SMART-Mk sample barcode plus Illumina barcodes. TruSeq adapter sequences, together with Illumina sample barcodes, were added in two successive PCR steps. Sequencing of the TCR alpha and beta cDNA libraries was done on the Illumina HiSeq platform using custom primers. Processing in the source paper ran as follows. MiGEC was used to process raw reads and extract unique molecular identifiers, and MiXCR was used to find CDR3 positions. For each individual, recombination models were inferred using an EM algorithm with the repgenHMM and IGoR tools. The analysis of shared clonotypes was done with the tcR package in R, with sharing normalized by the product of cloneset sizes. To study raw recombination without the effects of thymic and clonal selection, out-of-frame nonproductive sequences were analyzed. TCRdb reprocessed the public reads (quality trimming at Q25 with fastp, clone calling with MiXCR) and kept in-frame beta chains. Every entry covers one CDR3 protein and lists the most common genes and DNA from its rows. The V and J calls follow TCRdb's processing rather than the paper's. This sample has approximately 1.8 million distinct CDR3 sequences in its table, and less than 40% of those were observed once. About 0.25% of the sample belongs to the ten largest clones.

About this clonotype: Its cognate antigen has yet to be identified. No base quality information exists; no much larger clone differs at one position.

Every donor was a healthy Caucasian. V is cut by 6 bases and J by 2 bases, and the space between the germline ends is 15 bases. As encoded in the germline V gene (reference sequence), CDR1 is DFQATT while CDR2 is SNEGSKA. The CDR3 goes from the cysteine to the phenylalanine over 14 residues. The kept DNA is CDR3 alone, 42 bases in frame from the first base. Sequences were obtained from cord blood. The receptor was isolated from a newborn girl in good health. The chain was built from TRBV20-1 and TRBJ2-3; D gene: possibly TRBD2, on 6 matching bases. At the DNA level, the sequence is TGCAGTGCGCCGATGGAGGGGTCCACAGATACGCAGTATTTT. It translates to CSAPMEGSTDTQYF.